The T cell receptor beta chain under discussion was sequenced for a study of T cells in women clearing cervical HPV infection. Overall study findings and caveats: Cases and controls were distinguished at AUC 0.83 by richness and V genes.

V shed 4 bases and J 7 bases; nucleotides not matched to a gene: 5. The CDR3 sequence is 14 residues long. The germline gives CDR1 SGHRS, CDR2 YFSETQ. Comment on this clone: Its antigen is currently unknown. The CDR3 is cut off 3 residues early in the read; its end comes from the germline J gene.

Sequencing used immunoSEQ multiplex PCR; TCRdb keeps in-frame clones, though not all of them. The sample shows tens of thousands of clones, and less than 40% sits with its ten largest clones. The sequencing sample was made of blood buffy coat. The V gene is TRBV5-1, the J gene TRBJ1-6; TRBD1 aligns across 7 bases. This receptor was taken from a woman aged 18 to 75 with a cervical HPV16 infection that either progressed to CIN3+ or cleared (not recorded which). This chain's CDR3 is CASSIGQENSPLHF. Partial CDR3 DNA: TGCGCCAGCAGCATAGGACAGGAGAATTCACCC.